Below are 27 T cell receptor beta chains sequenced from a single sample in a study of T cell repertoires in aging, cancer and after chemotherapy. The template was genomic DNA from peripheral blood, not RNA. A mixed TRB-A/B primer pool amplified rearranged TRB by multiplex touch-down PCR. TCRdb reprocessed the multiplex PCR reads with MiXCR, giving one entry per CDR3 protein. The sample lists roughly 940 distinct CDR3 sequences, roughly 20% occurring once. The sample taken for sequencing was blood. These receptor sequences come from a human donor with a solid tumor.

V gene TRBV19 combines with J gene TRBJ2-5, with D perhaps matching TRBD2 (5 bases). Per germline, CDR1 LNHDA and CDR2 SQIVND (reference sequence). There are 14 residues in the CDR3. With 4 bases removed from V and 0 bases from J, the gap between germline ends came to 9 bases. The CDR3: CASSTRGYQETQYF. The CDR3 DNA is TGTGCCAGTAGTACCCGAGGGTACCAAGAGACCCAGTACTTC.

This clonotype was observed a few times. The J gene is TRBJ2-7, the V gene TRBV27, with 8 bases that match TRBD2. CDR1 MNHEY and CDR2 SMNVEV come from the germline V gene (reference sequence). V shed 2 bases and J 5 bases; nucleotides not matched to a gene: 8. CDR3 length: 15 amino acids. The CDR3 DNA reads as TGTGCCAGCAGTTTACTCGGGGGGGGCTTCCACGAGCAGTACTTC. It translates to CASSLLGGGFHEQYF.

By proportion, this clonotype is medium-sized. The chain combines TRBV19 with TRBJ1-5, with TRBD1 identical over 7 bases. V dropped 5 bases and J dropped 0; count of bases not matched to a gene: 16. The germline V gene encodes CDR1 LNHDA and CDR2 SQIVND (reference sequence). The CDR3 extends over 19 amino acids. The CDR3 here is CASSPLYRGRTYSNQPQHF. The CDR3 coding sequence is TGTGCCAGTAGTCCCTTGTACAGGGGAAGGACCTATAGCAATCAGCCCCAGCATTTT.

This clonotype was found a few times. The CDR3 is CASSQERRSDQPQHF. DNA for the CDR3: TGTGCCAGCAGCCAAGAAAGACGGTCGGATCAGCCCCAGCATTTT. V and J are TRBV4-2 and TRBJ1-5; no firm D call. V lost 0 bases and J lost 5, with 11 bases in between. Germline V gene sequence: CDR1 LGHNA, CDR2 YNFKEQ. CDR3 length equals 15 residues.

To note about this clonotype: This could be a read error, since a much larger clone is one nucleotide away. The chain joins TRBV19 to TRBJ2-2; D is perhaps TRBD1 (6 bases). Between the trimmed V and J ends, which lost 5 bases and 6 bases, there was a span of 13 bases. CDR3 length: 14 residues. Germline CDR1 is LNHDA and CDR2 is SQIVND (reference sequence). CDR3 bases: TGTGCCAGTAGTGCCGGACAGTCCGCCGGGGAGCTGTTTTTT. Its translation: CASSAGQSAGELFF.

The gene calls are TRBV2 and TRBJ2-1; no definite D call. The ends were cut back, 4 bases at V and 5 bases at J, with 15 bases in the middle. CDR3 size: 15 residues. The germline CDR1 and CDR2 sequences are SNHLY and FYNNEI. The CDR3 nucleotides read TGTGCCAGCAGTGCCACCAATAGCATCGACAATGAGCAGTTCTTC. Its translation is CASSATNSIDNEQFF. Filled out from reference TRBV2 and TRBJ2-1, the complete variable domain reads EPEVTQTPSHQVTQMGQEVILRCVPISNHLYFYWYRQILGQKVEFLVSFYNNEISEKSEIFDDQFSVERPDGSNFTLKIRSTKLEDSAMYFCASSATNSIDNEQFFGPGTRLTVL.

This clonotype rates as large (0.1 to 1%). The gene calls are TRBV19 and TRBJ2-6; weak D call: TRBD2 (6 bases). There are 17 residues in the CDR3. The V gene lost 5 bases and the J gene lost 1 base, with 15 bases spanning the gap. CDR1 is LNHDA, CDR2 SQIVND, per germline (reference sequence). The CDR3 sequence is CASSVLTGGSGANVLTF. CDR3 sequence (DNA): TGTGCCAGTAGTGTACTGACTGGGGGGTCTGGGGCCAACGTCCTGACTTTC. The full variable domain, with the rest looked up from reference TRBV19 and TRBJ2-6, is DGGITQSPKYLFRKEGQNVTLSCEQNLNHDAMYWYRQDPGQGLRLIYYSQIVNDFQKGDIAEGYSVSREKKESFPLTVTSAQKNPTAFYLCASSVLTGGSGANVLTFGAGSRLTVL.

This clonotype is deemed medium-sized. J is TRBJ1-2 and V is TRBV10-3; 9 nucleotides line up with TRBD1. Per the germline V gene, CDR1 is ENHRY and CDR2 is SYGVKD. Trimming took 7 bases from V and 6 from J; bases not matched to a gene: 6. This CDR3 has 13 amino acids. The CDR3 here is CAINTGGEHGYTF. The CDR3 DNA reads TGTGCCATCAACACAGGGGGCGAGCATGGCTACACCTTC.

The V call is TRBV30, the J call TRBJ2-2; 11 nucleotides align to TRBD2. Per germline, CDR1 GTSNPN and CDR2 SVGIG (reference sequence). J lost 3 bases, V lost 0 bases, and 0 bases had no gene match. The CDR3 consists of 15 residues. The CDR3 sequence is CAWSVLAGDTGELFF. The CDR3 DNA sequence: TGTGCCTGGAGTGTACTAGCGGGGGACACCGGGGAGCTGTTTTTT.

This rearrangement joins TRBV5-6 to TRBJ1-1, with D possibly TRBD1 on 5 matching bases. CDR1 and CDR2 (germline): SGHDT, YYEEEE. The CDR3 loop spans 13 amino acids. Trimming stripped 5 bases from V and 5 bases from J, with 13 bases between. The CDR3 DNA is TGTGCCAGCAGGCGCAGGGATGTTACTGAAGCTTTCTTT. Amino acid sequence: CASRRRDVTEAFF.

By sample share, this clonotype is large. The chain carries TRBV15 and TRBJ1-2; possible D gene TRBD1, 5 bases. Germline-derived CDR1 and CDR2 are LNHNV and YYDKDF (reference sequence). V lost 0 bases and J 4 bases, leaving 9 bases between the germline ends. This CDR3 has 14 residues. The CDR3 DNA reads TGTGCCACCAGCAGAGATCGAACAGGCTATGGCTACACCTTC. It codes for CATSRDRTGYGYTF.

This clonotype was recorded a few times. This rearrangement joins TRBV20-1 to TRBJ2-2, with D perhaps assigned TRBD1 or TRBD2 (5 bases each). Trimming removed 3 bases from V and 6 bases from J, with 8 bases in between. In germline, CDR1 is DFQATT, CDR2 SNEGSKA (reference sequence). The CDR3 has 12 residues. The CDR3 is CSASRGAGELFF. As DNA, the CDR3 is TGCAGTGCTAGTAGGGGAGCCGGGGAGCTGTTTTTT.

This clonotype is termed medium-sized. This chain connects TRBV5-4 to TRBJ2-7, with no clear D. Between the trimmed V and J ends, which lost 0 bases and 5 bases, there was a span of 6 bases. The CDR3 has 12 amino acids. Germline loops: CDR1 SGHNT, CDR2 YYREEE (reference sequence). In DNA, the CDR3 is TGTGCCAGCAGCTTGGAGGGTGACGAGCAGTACTTC. Amino acid sequence: CASSLEGDEQYF.

This clonotype turned up a few times. V usage is TRBV20-1 and J usage is TRBJ1-1, with 8 bases aligning to TRBD1. The J segment lost 5 bases and the V segment lost 3 bases, leaving 8 bases of the junction unmatched. CDR1 and CDR2 (germline): DFQATT, SNEGSKA (reference sequence). This CDR3 comprises 14 residues. CDR3 nucleotide sequence: TGCAGTGCTAGTGGGAGACAGGGGAGGACTGAAGCTTTCTTT. Translated, it gives CSASGRQGRTEAFF.

V gene TRBV18 combines with J gene TRBJ1-1; D gene ambiguous. The V end lost 6 bases, the J end lost 2 bases, and 22 bases lay between the germline ends. The length of the CDR3 is 17 residues. CDR1 and CDR2 (germline): KGHSH, LQKENI. CDR3 nucleotides: TGTGCCAGCTCTTCTATGGTCGTGAAGGGATCTAACACTGAAGCTTTCTTT. Translated, it gives CASSSMVVKGSNTEAFF.

This clonotype was seen only a few times. The chain links TRBV13 to TRBJ2-5, with TRBD2 matching 11 bases. V shed 4 bases and J 5 bases; nucleotides not matched to a gene: 6. Germline CDR1 reads PRHDT; CDR2 reads FYEKMQ (reference sequence). CDR3 length: 15 amino acids. In DNA form, the CDR3 reads TGTGCCAGCAGCTCGTTAGCGGGGGGGCTGGAGACCCAGTACTTC. It codes for CASSSLAGGLETQYF.

By share, this clonotype ranks as medium-sized. The chain has TRBV10-2 and TRBJ1-6; 8 bases line up with TRBD1. This CDR3 is built from 17 residues. V was pared by 2 bases and J by 7 bases, with 10 bases of the junction left unmatched. CDR1 is WSHSY, CDR2 SAAADI, per germline. As DNA, the CDR3 is TGCGCCAGCAGTGAGACGAAAACAGGGGGACGGAATTCACCCCTCCACTTT. Translating gives CASSETKTGGRNSPLHF.

By share, this clonotype ranks as medium-sized (0.01 to 0.1%). In DNA, the CDR3 is TGTGCCAGCAGAGGGACAGGGGGGGATGAGCAGTTCTTC. This encodes CASRGTGGDEQFF. This chain joins TRBV7-3 and TRBJ2-1; 11 positions agree with TRBD1. This CDR3 contains 13 residues. J lost 8 bases, V lost 6 bases, and 3 bases had no gene match. Germline assignment: CDR1 SGHTA and CDR2 FQGTGA.

The rearrangement links TRBV19 to TRBJ2-4; a possible D gene is TRBD1 (5 bases). Deletions cut 5 bases from V and 2 bases from J, with 19 bases between. The length of the CDR3 is 17 residues. CDR1 and CDR2 from the germline V gene are LNHDA and SQIVND (reference sequence). The DNA of the CDR3 is TGTGCCAGTAGTTTCAGCAGGGAACCCAAGACCAAAAACATTCAGTACTTC. Its translation is CASSFSREPKTKNIQYF.

This chain links TRBV4-2 with TRBJ2-2; D gene ambiguous. The germline V gene has CDR1 LGHNA and CDR2 YNFKEQ. The CDR3 has 15 amino acids. With 0 bases removed from V and 6 bases from J, the gap between germline ends came to 11 bases. The CDR3 reads CASSQESTTPGELFF. The CDR3 bases are TGTGCCAGCAGCCAAGAATCGACAACTCCCGGGGAGCTGTTTTTT.

This clonotype was recorded a few times. The chain has TRBV6-2 or TRBV6-3 and TRBJ2-5; D is tentatively TRBD1 or TRBD2 (5 bases each). V lost 6 bases and J 4 bases, leaving 9 bases between the germline ends. Germline CDR1 and CDR2: MNHEY and SVGEGT. The CDR3 length is 12 residues. The CDR3 coding sequence is TGTGCCAGCAGGACTGGGGGAGAGACCCAGTACTTC. This sequence encodes CASRTGGETQYF.

This clonotype is labeled as medium-sized. In nucleotides, the CDR3 is TGTGCCAGCAGCCAAGAAACCCTTCCCGCCTACGAGCAGTACTTC. Protein sequence: CASSQETLPAYEQYF. The chain employs TRBV14 and TRBJ2-7; D is unclear. Per germline, CDR1 SGHDN and CDR2 FVKESK. The CDR3 extends over 15 amino acids. With 0 bases removed from V and 2 bases from J, the gap between germline ends came to 11 bases.

This clonotype was picked up a small number of times. The chain couples TRBV6-5 to TRBJ1-5; unclear D gene. The CDR3 runs to 17 residues. Germline V gene lookup returns CDR1 MNHEY and CDR2 SVGAGI. Trimming shortened V by 6 bases and J by 1 base, and 19 bases separated the two germline ends. The CDR3: CASRRYNYPGSNQPQHF. For the CDR3, the DNA is TGTGCCAGCAGGAGGTATAATTACCCTGGGAGCAATCAGCCCCAGCATTTT.

This clonotype is labeled medium-sized. The V gene is TRBV30, the J gene TRBJ1-1; D call uncertain. Between the trimmed V and J ends, which lost 2 bases and 1 base, there was a span of 5 bases. Germline CDR1 and CDR2: GTSNPN and SVGIG (reference sequence). The CDR3 totals 12 residues. The CDR3 here is CAWSQSNTEAFF. In nucleotides, the CDR3 is TGTGCCTGGAGTCAGTCGAACACTGAAGCTTTCTTT.

Relative to its sample, this clonotype is medium-sized. V is TRBV12-3 or TRBV12-4 and J is TRBJ2-6, with unresolved D. Trimming took 3 bases from V and 0 from J, leaving 12 bases between them. The CDR3 consists of 17 residues. CDR3 protein: CASSLISLSSGANVLTF. The CDR3 DNA reads TGTGCCAGCAGTTTGATCAGCTTGAGCTCTGGGGCCAACGTCCTGACTTTC.

The rearrangement links TRBV7-6 to TRBJ2-3; tentatively, D is TRBD2 (5 bases). The CDR3 loop spans 12 amino acids. Deletions cut 4 bases from V and 6 bases from J, with 8 bases between. Germline V gene sequence: CDR1 SGHVS, CDR2 FNYEAQ. For the CDR3, the DNA is TGTGCCAGCAGCTCTTTAGCGGATACGCAGTATTTT. The encoded protein is CASSSLADTQYF.

This clonotype was counted between two and nine times. The rearrangement uses TRBV5-1 and TRBJ1-1; TRBD1 is a possible D gene (6 bases). This CDR3 is 15 amino acids long. Per the germline V gene, CDR1 is SGHRS and CDR2 is YFSETQ. Trimming shortened V by 0 bases and J by 1 base, and 10 bases separated the two germline ends. The chain's CDR3 is CASSLDGRGNTEAFF. The CDR3 region has the DNA TGCGCCAGCAGCTTGGATGGCAGGGGGAACACTGAAGCTTTCTTT.